Here is one T cell receptor (beta chain) with its context. Its specificity is not known. The CDR3 is made up of 13 amino acids. CDR1 and CDR2 (germline): DFQATT, SNEGSKA (reference sequence). Naive CD8+ T cells carried a CD45RO-CCR7+CD27+CD95- phenotype. This sample stems from a study of CXCR3-negative and CXCR3-positive naive CD8 T cells. Study-level information: A total of about 135 million TRB reads was generated, with about 1.5 +/- 0.3 million per library. General study findings and limits: The authors found comparable surface CD5 between naive subsets and inferred TCR strength from TRB CDR3 properties. Comparison of naive cells showed more hydrophobic TRB CDR3s in CXCR3-positive than in CXCR3-negative naive cells.

The TRB libraries of cDNA were built by UMI-labeled 5' RACE. Each CDR3 protein gets one entry in TCRdb, which reprocessed the 5' RACE reads and gives no DNA. The sample's table shows around 60,000 distinct CDR3 sequences. The TCR comes from a human donor in good health. Some clones in this sample may be carry-over from other donors' samples. The sequenced sample was naive CXCR3+ CD8+ T cells from blood. Sample subset: CD45RO-CCR7+CD27+CD95- naive CD8+ T cells expressing CXCR3 (TNR3+). The gene calls are TRBV20-1 and TRBJ2-4; TCRdb lists TRBD1, though no DNA is available to test this call. The CDR3 is CSARDPAGAFQYF.